This entry features one T cell receptor (beta chain) sequence. Its antigen is unknown. The investigators split CD4+ cells into a CD45RA+ naive subset and a CD45RA-negative memory subset. The CDR3 contains 16 residues. V was trimmed by 5 bases and J by 0 bases, leaving 16 bases between them. The germline CDR1 and CDR2 sequences are SGHAT and FQNNGV. This sample was included in a study of shared clonotypes between healthy human individuals. Study context: Researchers drew samples from two women and a few men aged 18 to 49. Study-level findings and limits: Researchers sampled only blood; tissue repertoires likely differ.

Assay: immunoSEQ multiplex PCR; the TCRdb copy retains only in-frame clones and omits some. The repertoire holds 950,000 to 1,300,000 clones, with around 76% as singletons. The sequence came from a man aged 18 to 30 in good health. Material: memory CD4+ T cells sorted from blood. Subset specified: CD45RA-negative fraction. This chain uses TRBV11-2 with TRBJ1-1, with unresolved D. Here the CDR3 DNA reads TGTGCCAGCAGCCCCCAACGGGGAGACATGAACACTGAAGCTTTCTTT. This gives the protein CASSPQRGDMNTEAFF.